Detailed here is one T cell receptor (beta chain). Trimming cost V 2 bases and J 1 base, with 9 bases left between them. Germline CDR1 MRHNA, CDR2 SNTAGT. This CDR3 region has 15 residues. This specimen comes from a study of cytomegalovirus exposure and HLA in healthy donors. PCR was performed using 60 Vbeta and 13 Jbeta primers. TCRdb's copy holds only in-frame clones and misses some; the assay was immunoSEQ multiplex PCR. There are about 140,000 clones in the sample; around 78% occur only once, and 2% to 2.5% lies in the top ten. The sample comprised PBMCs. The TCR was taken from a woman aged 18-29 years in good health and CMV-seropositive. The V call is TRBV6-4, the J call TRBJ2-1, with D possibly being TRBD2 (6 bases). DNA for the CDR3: TGTGCCAGCAGTGACCTCGGGGGATCCTACAATGAGCAGTTCTTC. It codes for CASSDLGGSYNEQFF.